This T cell receptor (beta chain) was observed in a study of T cells after yellow fever vaccination. Of note for this clonotype: The target antigen is unknown.

Synthesis of TCR cDNA relied on 5'RACE template switching, which attached a universal primer site and UMIs. From the 5' RACE reads, TCRdb called clonotypes with MiXCR, one entry per CDR3 protein. This repertoire shows hundreds of thousands of distinct CDR3 sequences, more than 3% found once; its top ten account for 23%. The V and J ends lost 8 bases and 6 bases respectively, with 16 bases between them. The CDR3 has 13 residues. From germline, CDR1 is KGHSH and CDR2 LQKENI. Study-level results: Post-booster samples contained most primary-vaccination clones (approximately 96% CD4, almost 90% CD8). Peak timing came faster in the weaker secondary response, day 5 versus 15. Researchers noted that a small share of clonotypes showed up in both CD4 and CD8 compartments.

V gene TRBV18 combines with J gene TRBJ1-1; D ambiguous. This material consisted of PBMCs, taken on the day of the yellow fever booster vaccination. This sequence was found in a man between 18 and 29 years old who received the YFV17D yellow fever vaccine. CDR3 region: CASLETVEAEAFF. CDR3 nucleotides: TGTGCCAGCCTAGAAACCGTCGAGGCTGAAGCTTTCTTT.